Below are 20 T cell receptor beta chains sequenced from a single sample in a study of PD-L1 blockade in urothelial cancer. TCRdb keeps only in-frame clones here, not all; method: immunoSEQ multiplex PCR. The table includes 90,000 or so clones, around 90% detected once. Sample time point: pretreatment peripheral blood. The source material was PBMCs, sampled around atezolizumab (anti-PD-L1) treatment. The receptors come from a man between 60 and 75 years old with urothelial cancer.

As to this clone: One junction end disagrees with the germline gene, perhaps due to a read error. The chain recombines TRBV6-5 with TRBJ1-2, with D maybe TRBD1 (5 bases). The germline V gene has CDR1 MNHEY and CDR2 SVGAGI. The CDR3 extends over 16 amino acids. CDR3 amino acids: CASSYSGARAIYDYTF. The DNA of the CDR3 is TGTGCCAGCAGTTACTCAGGTGCCAGGGCTATCTATGACTACACCTTC.

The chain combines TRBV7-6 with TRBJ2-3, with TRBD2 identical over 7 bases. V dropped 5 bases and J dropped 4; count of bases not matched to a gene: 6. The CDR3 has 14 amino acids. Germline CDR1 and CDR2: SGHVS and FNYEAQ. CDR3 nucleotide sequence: TGTGCCAGCAGCCGGGGGGAGTTGGCAGATACGCAGTATTTT. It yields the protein CASSRGELADTQYF.

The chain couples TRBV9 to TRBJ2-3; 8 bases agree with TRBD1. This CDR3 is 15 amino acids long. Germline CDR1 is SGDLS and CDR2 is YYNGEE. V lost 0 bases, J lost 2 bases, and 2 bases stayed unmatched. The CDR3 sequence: CASSVAGGPTDTQYF. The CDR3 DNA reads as TGTGCCAGCAGCGTAGCAGGGGGCCCCACAGATACGCAGTATTTT.

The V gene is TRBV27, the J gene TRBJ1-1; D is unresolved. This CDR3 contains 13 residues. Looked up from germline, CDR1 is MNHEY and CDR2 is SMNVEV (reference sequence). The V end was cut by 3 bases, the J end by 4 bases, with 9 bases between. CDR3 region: CASSFLEATEAFF. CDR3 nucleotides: TGTGCCAGCAGTTTTTTGGAGGCCACTGAAGCTTTCTTT.

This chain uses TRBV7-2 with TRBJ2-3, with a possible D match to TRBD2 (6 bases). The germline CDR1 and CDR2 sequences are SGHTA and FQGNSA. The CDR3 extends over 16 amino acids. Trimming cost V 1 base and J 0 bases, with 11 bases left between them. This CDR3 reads CASSLGSSGSTDTQYF. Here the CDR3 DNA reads TGTGCCAGCAGCTTAGGGAGTAGCGGTAGCACAGATACGCAGTATTTT. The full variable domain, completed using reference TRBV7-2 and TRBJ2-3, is GAGVSQSPSNKVTEKGKDVELRCDPISGHTALYWYRQSLGQGLEFLIYFQGNSAPDKSGLPSDRFSAERTGGSVSTLTIQRTQQEDSAVYLCASSLGSSGSTDTQYFGPGTRLTVL.

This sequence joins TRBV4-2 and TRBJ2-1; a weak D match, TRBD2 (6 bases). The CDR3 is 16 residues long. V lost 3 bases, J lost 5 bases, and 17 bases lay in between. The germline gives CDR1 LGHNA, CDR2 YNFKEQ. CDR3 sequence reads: CASSHELAPGNNEQFF. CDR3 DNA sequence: TGTGCCAGCAGCCACGAACTAGCCCCAGGGAACAATGAGCAGTTCTTC.

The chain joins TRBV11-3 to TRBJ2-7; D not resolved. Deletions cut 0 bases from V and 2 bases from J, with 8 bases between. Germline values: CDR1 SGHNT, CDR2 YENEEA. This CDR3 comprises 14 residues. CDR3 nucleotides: TGTGCCAGCAGCTTAGATGCGGTGACCTACGAGCAGTACTTC. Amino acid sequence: CASSLDAVTYEQYF.

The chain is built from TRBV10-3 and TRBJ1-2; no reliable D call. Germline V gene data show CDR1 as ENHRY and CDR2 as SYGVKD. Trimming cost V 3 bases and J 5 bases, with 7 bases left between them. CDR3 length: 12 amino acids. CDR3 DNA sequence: TGTGCCATCAGTGACGAGGGATATGGCTACACCTTC. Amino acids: CAISDEGYGYTF.

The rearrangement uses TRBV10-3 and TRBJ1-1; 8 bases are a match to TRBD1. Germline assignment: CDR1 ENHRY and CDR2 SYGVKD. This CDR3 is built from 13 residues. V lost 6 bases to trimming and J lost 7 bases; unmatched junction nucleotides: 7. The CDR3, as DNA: TGTGCCATCAGCCCCTCGACAGGGGATGAAGCTTTCTTT. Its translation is CAISPSTGDEAFF.

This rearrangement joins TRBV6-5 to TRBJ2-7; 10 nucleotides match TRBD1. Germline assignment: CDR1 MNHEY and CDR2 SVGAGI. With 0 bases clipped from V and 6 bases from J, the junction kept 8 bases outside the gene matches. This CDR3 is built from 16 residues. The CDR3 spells CASSYSRDRGFLEQYF. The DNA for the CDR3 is TGTGCCAGCAGTTACTCGCGGGACAGGGGTTTTCTCGAGCAGTACTTC.

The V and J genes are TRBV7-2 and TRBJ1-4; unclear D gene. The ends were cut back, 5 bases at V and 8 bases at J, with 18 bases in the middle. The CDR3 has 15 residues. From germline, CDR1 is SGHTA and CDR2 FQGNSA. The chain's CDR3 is CASSPPGPAGEKLFF. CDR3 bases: TGTGCCAGCAGCCCCCCGGGTCCGGCGGGGGAAAAACTGTTTTTT.

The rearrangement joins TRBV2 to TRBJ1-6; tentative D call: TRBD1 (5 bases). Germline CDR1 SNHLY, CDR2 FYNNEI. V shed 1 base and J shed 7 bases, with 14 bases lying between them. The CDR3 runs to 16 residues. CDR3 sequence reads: CASSEGQGSKNSPLHF. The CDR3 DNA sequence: TGTGCCAGCAGTGAAGGCCAGGGTAGTAAAAATTCACCCCTCCACTTT.

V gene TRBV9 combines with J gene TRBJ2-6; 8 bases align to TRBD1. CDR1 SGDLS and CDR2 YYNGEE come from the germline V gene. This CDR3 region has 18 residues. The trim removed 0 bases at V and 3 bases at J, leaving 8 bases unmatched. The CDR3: CASSVGTGTPGGANVLTF. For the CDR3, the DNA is TGTGCCAGCAGCGTAGGGACAGGGACCCCTGGTGGGGCCAACGTCCTGACTTTC.

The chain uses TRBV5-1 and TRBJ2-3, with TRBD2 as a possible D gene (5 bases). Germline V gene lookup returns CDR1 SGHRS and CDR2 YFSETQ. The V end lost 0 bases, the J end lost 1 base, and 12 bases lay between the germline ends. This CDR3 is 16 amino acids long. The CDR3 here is CASSLASAGGTDTQYF. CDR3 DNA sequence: TGCGCCAGCAGCTTGGCCTCGGCCGGGGGCACAGATACGCAGTATTTT.

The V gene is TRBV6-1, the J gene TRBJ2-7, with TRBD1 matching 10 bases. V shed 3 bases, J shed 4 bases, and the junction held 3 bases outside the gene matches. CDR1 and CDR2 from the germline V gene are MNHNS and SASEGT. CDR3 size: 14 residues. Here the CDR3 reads CASSDGTGEYEQYF. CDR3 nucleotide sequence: TGTGCCAGCAGTGACGGGACAGGGGAATACGAGCAGTACTTC.

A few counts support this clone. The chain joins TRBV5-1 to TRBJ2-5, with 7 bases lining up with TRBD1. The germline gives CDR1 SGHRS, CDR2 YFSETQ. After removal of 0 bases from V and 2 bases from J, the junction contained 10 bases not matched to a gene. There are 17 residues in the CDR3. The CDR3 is CASSLGLGGNGQETQYF. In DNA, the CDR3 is TGCGCCAGCAGCTTGGGATTAGGGGGCAATGGGCAAGAGACCCAGTACTTC.

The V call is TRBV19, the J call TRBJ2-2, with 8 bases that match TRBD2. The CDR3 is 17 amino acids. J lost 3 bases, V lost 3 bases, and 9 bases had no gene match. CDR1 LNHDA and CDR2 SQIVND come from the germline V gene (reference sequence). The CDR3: CASSIGGGNLHTGELFF. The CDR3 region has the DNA TGTGCCAGTAGTATTGGCGGGGGGAACCTACACACCGGGGAGCTGTTTTTT.

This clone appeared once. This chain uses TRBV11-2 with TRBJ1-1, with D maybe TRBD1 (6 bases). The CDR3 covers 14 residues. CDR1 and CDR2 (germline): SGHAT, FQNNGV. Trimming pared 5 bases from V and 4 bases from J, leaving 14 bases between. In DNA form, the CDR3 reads TGTGCCAGCAGCCTCGGACAGAGAGTCACTGAAGCTTTCTTT. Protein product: CASSLGQRVTEAFF.

The CDR3 sequence is CASSLRRGGLHYNEQFF. The CDR3 DNA is TGTGCCAGCAGCTTACGCCGCGGGGGCTTACATTACAATGAGCAGTTCTTC. The chain combines TRBV7-9 with TRBJ2-1; a possible D gene is TRBD2 (7 bases). The CDR3 is 17 residues long. Germline lookup yields CDR1 SEHNR and CDR2 FQNEAQ (reference sequence). Trimming shortened V by 2 bases and J by 4 bases, and 18 bases separated the two germline ends.

The CDR3 bases are TGCGCCAGCAGCCGAGGGCCATCTATGAACACTGAAGCTTTCTTT. This translates into CASSRGPSMNTEAFF. The chain combines TRBV4-1 with TRBJ1-1; D unresolved. CDR1 and CDR2 (germline): MGHRA, YSYEKL. Deletions cut 4 bases from V and 0 bases from J, with 12 bases between. CDR3 length equals 15 residues.